This T cell receptor beta chain was captured by sequencing in a study of breast tumors, draining lymph nodes, adjacent tissues. General study results and limits: Data only fit, rather than demonstrated, lymph node origin of most tumor T cells. Compared with lymph nodes, tumors were less diverse; compared with nontumor tissue, more.

Breast cancer patients provided tissue from their axillary draining lymph nodes. TCRdb called the multiplex PCR reads again in MiXCR, with one record for every CDR3 protein. Of fewer than 200,000 distinct CDR3 sequences in the sample, 25% to 40% were seen once. This CDR3 comprises 16 residues. With 3 bases clipped from V and 7 bases from J, the junction kept 14 bases outside the gene matches. In germline, CDR1 is KGHSH, CDR2 LQKENI. This clonotype has a count of ten or more. What it recognizes is unknown. This chain uses TRBV18 with TRBJ2-7; 8 bases align to TRBD1. The source is a female donor with breast cancer. Some clones in this sample may be carry-over from other donors' samples. The source material was axillary lymph node tissue. This chain's CDR3 is CASSPPDRASRGEQYF. CDR3 sequence (DNA): TGTGCCAGCTCACCTCCGGACAGGGCCAGCAGGGGAGAGCAGTACTTC.